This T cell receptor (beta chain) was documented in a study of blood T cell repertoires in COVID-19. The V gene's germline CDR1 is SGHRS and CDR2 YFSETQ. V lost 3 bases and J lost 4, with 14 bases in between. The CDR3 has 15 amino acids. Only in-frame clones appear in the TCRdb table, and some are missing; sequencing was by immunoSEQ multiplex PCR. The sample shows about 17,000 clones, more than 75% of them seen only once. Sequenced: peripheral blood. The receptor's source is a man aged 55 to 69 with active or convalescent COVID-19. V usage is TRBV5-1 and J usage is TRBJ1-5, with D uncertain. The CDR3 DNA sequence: TGCGCCAGCAGCTCCGGAGTTGGGTTGAATCAGCCCCAGCATTTT. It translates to CASSSGVGLNQPQHF.